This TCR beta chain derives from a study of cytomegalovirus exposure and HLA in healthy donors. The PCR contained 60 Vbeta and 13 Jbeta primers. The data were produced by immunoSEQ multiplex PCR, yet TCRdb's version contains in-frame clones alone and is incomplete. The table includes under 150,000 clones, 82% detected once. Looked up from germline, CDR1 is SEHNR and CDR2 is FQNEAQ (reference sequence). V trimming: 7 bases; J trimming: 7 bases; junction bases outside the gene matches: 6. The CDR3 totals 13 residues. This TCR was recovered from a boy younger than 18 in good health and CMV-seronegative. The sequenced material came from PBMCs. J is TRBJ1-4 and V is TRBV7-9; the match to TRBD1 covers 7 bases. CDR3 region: CASTPGGGEKLFF. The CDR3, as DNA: TGTGCCAGCACCCCAGGGGGTGGTGAAAAACTGTTTTTT. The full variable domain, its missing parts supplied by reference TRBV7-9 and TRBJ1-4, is DTGVSQNPRHKITKRGQNVTFRCDPISEHNRLYWYRQTLGQGPEFLTYFQNEAQLEKSRLLSDRFSAERPKGSFSTLEIQRTEQGDSAMYLCASTPGGGEKLFFGSGTQLSVL.